Shown below are 24 T cell receptor beta chains from a single sample sequenced in a study of control samples from healthy donors and cancer patients. TCRdb keeps only in-frame clones here, not all; method: immunoSEQ multiplex PCR. The top ten hold over 1.3% of the sample, which has approximately 180,000 clones, under 95% seen once. Sequenced sample: blood. These receptors originate from a woman younger than 35 in good health.

The chain has TRBV9 and TRBJ2-3; D is unclear. Trimming stripped 3 bases from V and 0 bases from J, with 8 bases between. Germline V gene data show CDR1 as SGDLS and CDR2 as YYNGEE. This CDR3 comprises 14 residues. This CDR3 is CASSASGSTDTQYF. The CDR3 DNA is TGTGCCAGCAGCGCGTCAGGAAGCACAGATACGCAGTATTTT.

Only one count was recorded for this clone. V and J are TRBV11-1 and TRBJ2-7; 9 bases line up with TRBD1. Germline-derived CDR1 and CDR2 are SGHAT and FQDESV (reference sequence). The CDR3 is 15 amino acids. The V segment lost 4 bases and the J segment 4 bases; nucleotides outside the gene matches: 8. DNA for the CDR3: TGTGCCAGCAGCTACCCGGGACAGGGAAGGTACGAGCAGTACTTC. Translation gives CASSYPGQGRYEQYF. Together with reference TRBV11-1 and TRBJ2-7, the CDR3 gives the full variable domain: EAEVAQSPRYKITEKSQAVAFWCDPISGHATLYWYRQILGQGPELLVQFQDESVVDDSQLPKDRFSAERLKGVDSTLKIQPAELGDSAMYLCASSYPGQGRYEQYFGPGTRLTVT.

This chain connects TRBV5-1 to TRBJ2-1; D unresolved. The CDR3 covers 15 residues. The V end lost 6 bases, the J end lost 3 bases, and 16 bases lay between the germline ends. Germline CDR1 SGHRS, CDR2 YFSETQ. For the CDR3, the DNA is TGCGCCAGCAATTTGGATGGGATAAGCTACAATGAGCAGTTCTTC. It is translated as CASNLDGISYNEQFF.

The gene calls are TRBV5-4 and TRBJ1-1; no firm D call. Germline assignment: CDR1 SGHNT and CDR2 YYREEE (reference sequence). The CDR3 spans 14 residues. V was pared by 3 bases and J by 2 bases, with 11 bases between. CDR3 DNA sequence: TGTGCCAGCAGCTGGAGTCGGGTCAACACTGAAGCTTTCTTT. This codes for CASSWSRVNTEAFF.

V usage is TRBV10-3 and J usage is TRBJ1-1; 9 bases agree with TRBD1. CDR1 is ENHRY, CDR2 SYGVKD, per germline. After removal of 1 base from V and 0 bases from J, the junction contained 3 bases not matched to a gene. The CDR3 is 16 amino acids. CDR3 amino acids: CAISEWTGVMNTEAFF. CDR3 DNA sequence: TGTGCCATCAGTGAGTGGACAGGGGTCATGAACACTGAAGCTTTCTTT.

The V gene is TRBV28, the J gene TRBJ1-2, with a weak D call TRBD1 (5 bases). The CDR3 contains 14 residues. The germline V and J ends were trimmed by 1 base and 7 bases, with 13 bases remaining between them. CDR1 is MDHEN, CDR2 SYDVKM, per germline. CDR3 bases: TGTGCCAGCAGTTTATTGCTTGGAGGGGTTGGCTACACCTTC. This gives the protein CASSLLLGGVGYTF.

The chain uses TRBV15 and TRBJ1-1, with 7 bases aligning to TRBD1. Trimming took 3 bases from V and 0 from J; bases not matched to a gene: 7. The CDR3 runs 16 residues. Germline CDR1 reads LNHNV; CDR2 reads YYDKDF (reference sequence). This chain's CDR3 is CATSRGIQGMNTEAFF. CDR3 coding DNA: TGTGCCACCAGCAGGGGAATACAGGGGATGAACACTGAAGCTTTCTTT.

This clone was counted once. The junction departs from germline at one end; a sequencing error may be responsible. The V and J genes are TRBV15 and TRBJ1-5; D ambiguous. This CDR3 is 16 amino acids long. Per the germline V gene, CDR1 is LNHNV and CDR2 is YYDKDF (reference sequence). This CDR3 is CATSRGWRVSSQPQHF. In nucleotides, the CDR3 is TGTGCCACCAGCAGAGGGTGGAGGGTAAGCAGTCAGCCCCAGCATTTT.

The DNA for the CDR3 is TGTGCCAGCAGCTCCGGGACGGTCCGCGGAAACACCATATATTTT. Translation: CASSSGTVRGNTIYF. J is TRBJ1-3 and V is TRBV7-2, with a weak D call TRBD1 (5 bases). The V end was cut by 4 bases, the J end by 4 bases, with 14 bases between. CDR3 length equals 15 residues. CDR1 is SGHTA, CDR2 FQGNSA, per germline.

The genes are TRBV27 and TRBJ1-2, with D perhaps TRBD1 (5 bases). Trimming took 4 bases from V and 5 from J, leaving 8 bases between them. CDR3 length: 12 amino acids. Germline V gene lookup returns CDR1 MNHEY and CDR2 SMNVEV (reference sequence). The DNA for the CDR3 is TGTGCCAGCAGTTGGGACGGTTATGGCTACACCTTC. This gives the protein CASSWDGYGYTF.

The genes are TRBV2 and TRBJ2-5, with TRBD1 identical over 12 bases. The CDR3 loop spans 15 amino acids. The V gene's germline CDR1 is SNHLY and CDR2 FYNNEI. J was trimmed by 5 bases and V by 6 bases; bases with no gene match: 7. CDR3 DNA: TGTGCCAGCAGACGGGACAGGGGGCGTTCTGAGACCCAGTACTTC. Amino acid sequence: CASRRDRGRSETQYF.

The rearrangement links TRBV5-3 to TRBJ1-2, with 11 bases matching TRBD1. TRBV5-3 counts as an open reading frame of uncertain function. The CDR3 length is 17 residues. Losses at the gene ends were 3 bases for V and 3 bases for J; bases not matched to a gene: 10. In DNA form, the CDR3 reads TGTGCCAGAAGCTCCCACCAGGACAGGGGGCCGTACTATGGCTACACCTTC. Translated: CARSSHQDRGPYYGYTF.

V gene TRBV7-9 combines with J gene TRBJ1-5, with D unclear. V was pared by 1 base and J by 0 bases, with 10 bases between. Germline CDR1 and CDR2: SEHNR and FQNEAQ (reference sequence). The CDR3 sequence is 16 residues long. CDR3 DNA: TGTGCCAGCAGCTTAGACGTGACGGATAGCAATCAGCCCCAGCATTTT. Protein product: CASSLDVTDSNQPQHF.

This chain joins TRBV5-6 and TRBJ1-2; 9 bases are shared with TRBD1. The CDR3 length is 18 residues. With 2 bases clipped from V and 2 bases from J, the junction kept 13 bases outside the gene matches. Germline V gives CDR1 SGHDT, CDR2 YYEEEE. The CDR3: CASSLSTGGVVENYGYTF. CDR3 in DNA: TGTGCCAGCAGCTTATCGACAGGGGGAGTTGTGGAAAACTATGGCTACACCTTC.

The chain uses TRBV20-1 and TRBJ1-1; D is unclear. Trimming pared 3 bases from V and 0 bases from J, leaving 14 bases between. The CDR3 extends over 15 amino acids. Germline CDR1 DFQATT, CDR2 SNEGSKA (reference sequence). CDR3 nucleotide sequence: TGCAGTGCTAGTAGGGCAGGCCTCATGAACACTGAAGCTTTCTTT. Protein sequence: CSASRAGLMNTEAFF.

This sequence joins TRBV4-1 and TRBJ2-2, with 8 bases fitting TRBD1. The germline V gene has CDR1 MGHRA and CDR2 YSYEKL. J was trimmed by 4 bases and V by 2 bases; bases with no gene match: 6. This CDR3 has 16 residues. For the CDR3, the DNA is TGCGCCAGCAGCCAAAAGACAGGGGTACTCACCGGGGAGCTGTTTTTT. Protein product: CASSQKTGVLTGELFF.

The CDR3 nucleotides are TGTGCCAGCAGTTCCCCCGGACTAGCGGGAGGGTACGAGCAGTACTTC. Encoded protein: CASSSPGLAGGYEQYF. The chain couples TRBV27 to TRBJ2-7; 15 nucleotides align to TRBD2. The CDR3 spans 16 residues. Losses at the gene ends were 4 bases for V and 4 bases for J; bases not matched to a gene: 5. Germline-derived CDR1 and CDR2 are MNHEY and SMNVEV (reference sequence).

This clone has just one count. This sequence joins TRBV29-1 and TRBJ1-5; D remains ambiguous. The germline gives CDR1 SQVTM, CDR2 ANQGSEA. There are 13 residues in the CDR3. Trimming cost V 4 bases and J 2 bases, with 9 bases left between them. CDR3 bases: TGCAGCGTTGGGGTAGTCGGCAATCAGCCCCAGCATTTT. Residues: CSVGVVGNQPQHF.

The V gene is TRBV9, the J gene TRBJ2-3, with 7 nucleotides matching TRBD2. The germline CDR1 and CDR2 sequences are SGDLS and YYNGEE. This CDR3 is built from 16 residues. V dropped 3 bases and J dropped 3; count of bases not matched to a gene: 10. This CDR3 reads CASSETAGRRTDTQYF. CDR3 nucleotide sequence: TGTGCCAGCAGCGAGACAGCGGGAAGAAGGACAGATACGCAGTATTTT.

This sequence joins TRBV4-1 and TRBJ2-1; 10 bases agree with TRBD1. The ends lost 3 bases at V and 4 bases at J; junction bases unmatched: 3. CDR3 length: 15 residues. Germline values: CDR1 MGHRA, CDR2 YSYEKL. CDR3 sequence (DNA): TGCGCCAGCAGCCACCCGGGACAGGGGTACAATGAGCAGTTCTTC. It translates to CASSHPGQGYNEQFF.

This clone showed up just a few times. V and J are TRBV21-1 and TRBJ1-1. TRBV21-1 is deemed a pseudogene. This CDR3 has 12 amino acids. CDR3 sequence reads: CASSPEGGEAFF. CDR3 nucleotide sequence: TGTGCCAGCAGCCCCGAGGGGGGAGAAGCTTTCTTT.

This clone has just a few counts. The chain employs TRBV6-1 and TRBJ1-2; maybe TRBD1 (6 bases). CDR1 is MNHNS, CDR2 SASEGT, per germline. V lost 3 bases and J lost 8, with 19 bases in between. The CDR3 covers 15 residues. The CDR3 DNA reads TGTGCCAGCAGTGATCCGGGACATATCGGGGGGGGCTACACCTTC. It codes for CASSDPGHIGGGYTF.

The chain links TRBV7-3 to TRBJ2-1; maybe TRBD1 (5 bases). Germline-derived CDR1 and CDR2 are SGHTA and FQGTGA. This CDR3 region has 15 residues. Deletions cut 5 bases from V and 0 bases from J, with 11 bases between. Here the CDR3 reads CASSKDRGSYNEQFF. The CDR3 DNA is TGTGCCAGCAGCAAAGATAGGGGCTCCTACAATGAGCAGTTCTTC.

This rearrangement joins TRBV3-1 (or the pseudogene TRBV3-2) to TRBJ1-4, with a tentative D call TRBD1 (5 bases). The CDR3 runs to 15 residues. Trimming removed 7 bases from V and 4 bases from J, with 16 bases in between. Germline CDR1 is LGHDT and CDR2 is YNNKEL (reference sequence). CDR3 nucleotide sequence: TGTGCCAGCACTAAGAGGGGAGAGATTAATGAAAAACTGTTTTTT. Its translation: CASTKRGEINEKLFF.